This T cell receptor (beta chain) was identified in a study of T cell changes during pregnancy in multiple sclerosis. This CDR3 is 16 amino acids long. The germline gives CDR1 LGHNA, CDR2 YSLEER. V was clipped by 0 bases and J by 8 bases; unmatched bases: 11. The assay was immunoSEQ multiplex PCR, and TCRdb's table has in-frame clones only and misses some. The sample lists over 55,000 clones; about 87% were seen once. This TCR came from a human donor whose cells served as feeder cells for cultures in a pregnancy study. The chain recombines TRBV4-3 with TRBJ1-1, with TRBD1 identical over 8 bases. The sequenced sample consisted of peripheral blood from another person, used as feeder cells. The CDR3 sequence is CASSQDQVRGLGEAFF. CDR3 DNA: TGCGCCAGCAGCCAAGATCAAGTCAGGGGGCTGGGAGAAGCTTTCTTT.